This TCR beta chain was retrieved from a study of beta chain features in type 1 diabetes. Findings and caveats of the study: Among all four CD4+ subsets, Type 1 diabetes patients had TCRB CDR3s that were moderately but significantly shorter. Insertions at VDJ junctions were less frequent in type 1 diabetes patients. These patients also deleted more nucleotides at the same junctions.

The isolated RNA, all of it, was reverse transcribed, so expressed TCRB transcripts were what got sequenced. The repertoire was sequenced with immunoSEQ multiplex PCR; TCRdb's copy has only in-frame clones and lacks some. The top ten clones hold roughly 2.2% of a sample with around 44,000 clones, over 60% of them seen once. In the case of this clone: Antigen unknown.

There are 13 residues in the CDR3. Germline V gives CDR1 SGHTA, CDR2 FQGNSA. The ends lost 5 bases at V and 7 bases at J; junction bases unmatched: 6. What was sequenced was Tregs from blood. The rearrangement joins TRBV7-2 to TRBJ1-2, with 8 bases identical to TRBD1. The sequence was obtained from a woman aged 18-29 years with type 1 diabetes. The CDR3 nucleotides read TGTGCCAGCAGCACCGGACAGGGAGGTGGCTACACCTTC. Protein: CASSTGQGGGYTF.